This T cell receptor (beta chain) was recorded in a study of early T cells in non-severe SARS-CoV-2 infection. Study background: Sequencing input comprised bulk RNA from unsorted whole blood; chain pairing was not available. Findings and caveats of the study: Clonotype matching in VDJdb favored anti-spike CD8 responses and did not capture private and CD4 specificities.

The CDR3 totals 15 residues. V gave up 3 bases and J gave up 2 bases, with 14 bases separating them. Looked up from germline, CDR1 is DFQATT and CDR2 is SNEGSKA (reference sequence). Points on this clonotype: No antigen is known for it.

Individual cDNA molecules were tagged with unique molecular identifiers. One entry per CDR3 protein, called by TCRdb with MiXCR from the 5' RACE reads. The sample lists some 36,000 distinct CDR3 sequences; 6.8% were seen once. The J gene is TRBJ1-5, the V gene TRBV20-1; D not certain. This TCR derives from an adult who was a healthcare worker with PCR-confirmed SARS-CoV-2 infection or an uninfected control (not recorded which). The sample was whole blood, taken at baseline. The CDR3 DNA reads as TGCAGTGCTAGTTTGTCCGTAGGAGGCAATCAGCCCCAGCATTTT. Translated, it gives CSASLSVGGNQPQHF.